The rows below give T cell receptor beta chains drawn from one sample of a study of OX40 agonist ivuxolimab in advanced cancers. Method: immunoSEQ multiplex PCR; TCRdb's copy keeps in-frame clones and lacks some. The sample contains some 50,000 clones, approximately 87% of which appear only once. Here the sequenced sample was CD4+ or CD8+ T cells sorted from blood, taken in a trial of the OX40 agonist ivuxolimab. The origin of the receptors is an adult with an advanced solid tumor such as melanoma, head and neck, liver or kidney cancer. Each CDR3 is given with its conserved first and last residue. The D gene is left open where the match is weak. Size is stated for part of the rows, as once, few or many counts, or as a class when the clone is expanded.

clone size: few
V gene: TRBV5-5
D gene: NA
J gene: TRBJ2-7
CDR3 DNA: TGTGCCAGCAGGGGTGACATGTACGAGCAGTACTTC
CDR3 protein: CASRGDMYEQYF

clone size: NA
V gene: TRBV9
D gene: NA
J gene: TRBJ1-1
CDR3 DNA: TGTGCCAGCAGCGGTCTTCCCGGACGCTCATGGGACACTGAAGCTTTCTTT
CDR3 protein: CASSGLPGRSWDTEAFF

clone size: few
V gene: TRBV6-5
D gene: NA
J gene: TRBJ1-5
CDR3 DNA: TGTGCCAGCAGTTACTCCTGGCAGGCAAATCAGCCCCAGCATTTT
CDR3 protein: CASSYSWQANQPQHF

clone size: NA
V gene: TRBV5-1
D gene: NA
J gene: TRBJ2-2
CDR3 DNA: TGCGCCAGCAGCTCCAGTCTGGCGAACACCGGGGAGCTGTTTTTT
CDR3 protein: CASSSSLANTGELFF

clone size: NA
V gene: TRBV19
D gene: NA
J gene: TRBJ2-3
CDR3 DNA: TGTGCCAGTAGTACTAGGGGGGTGAGGGATACGCAGTATTTT
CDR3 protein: CASSTRGVRDTQYF

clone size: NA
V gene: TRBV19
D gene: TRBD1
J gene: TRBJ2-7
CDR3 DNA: TGTGCCAGTAGTACGACAGGGAACACCTACGAGCAGTACTTC
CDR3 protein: CASSTTGNTYEQYF

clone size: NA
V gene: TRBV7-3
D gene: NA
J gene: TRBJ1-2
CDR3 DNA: TGTGCCAGCAGCTTTCACACCGTGAGGTATGGCTACACCTTC
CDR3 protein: CASSFHTVRYGYTF

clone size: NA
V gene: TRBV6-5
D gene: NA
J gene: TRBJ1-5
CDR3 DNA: TGTGCCAGCAGTTACGACGGTAATCAGCCCCAGCATTTT
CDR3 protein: CASSYDGNQPQHF

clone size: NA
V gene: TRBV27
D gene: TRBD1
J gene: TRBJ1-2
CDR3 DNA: TGTGCCAGCAGTCCTTTCCCGGGACAGGCGCCCCCCTATGGCTACACCTTC
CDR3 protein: CASSPFPGQAPPYGYTF

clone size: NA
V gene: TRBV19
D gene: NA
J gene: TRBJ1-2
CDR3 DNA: TGTGCCAGTAGTGCCGTGTCTTCTGGCTACACCTTC
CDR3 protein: CASSAVSSGYTF

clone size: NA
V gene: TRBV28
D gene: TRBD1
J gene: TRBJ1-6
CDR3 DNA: TGTGCCAGCAGTTTGGAGGGGGCGAGGTCACCCCTCCACTTT
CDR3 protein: CASSLEGARSPLHF

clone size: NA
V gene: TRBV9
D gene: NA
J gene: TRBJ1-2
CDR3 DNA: TGTGCCAGCAGCGCTCCTCCAATTTTCGGAGGTGGCTACACCTTC
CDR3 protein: CASSAPPIFGGGYTF

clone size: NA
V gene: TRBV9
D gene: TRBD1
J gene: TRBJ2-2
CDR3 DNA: TGTGCCAGCAGCGTAGACAGGGGGTGGACCGGGGAGCTGTTTTTT
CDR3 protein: CASSVDRGWTGELFF

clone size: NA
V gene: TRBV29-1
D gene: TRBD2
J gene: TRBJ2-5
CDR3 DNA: TGCAGCGTTGTCGGACTAGCGGGGGGCTCAGTGGAGACCCAGTACTTC
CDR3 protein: CSVVGLAGGSVETQYF

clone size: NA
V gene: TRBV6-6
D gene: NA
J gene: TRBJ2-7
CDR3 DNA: TGTGCCAGCAGCCTGACAGGACCCTACGAGCAGTACTTC
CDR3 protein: CASSLTGPYEQYF

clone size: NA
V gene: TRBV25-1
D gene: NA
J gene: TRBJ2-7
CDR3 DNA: TGTGCCAGCTATATACTCGTAGAGGGACCTTACGAGCAGTACTTC
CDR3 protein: CASYILVEGPYEQYF

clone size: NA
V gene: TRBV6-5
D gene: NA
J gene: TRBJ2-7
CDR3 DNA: TGTGCCAGCAGCCGAAGAGGACGGCCGAACCCCGAGCAGTACTTC
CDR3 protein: CASSRRGRPNPEQYF

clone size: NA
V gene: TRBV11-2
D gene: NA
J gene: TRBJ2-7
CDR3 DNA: TGTGCCAGCACCCTACACTACGAGCAGTACTTC
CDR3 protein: CASTLHYEQYF

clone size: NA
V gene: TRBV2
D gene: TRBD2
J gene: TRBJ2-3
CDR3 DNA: TGTGCCAGCAAAGGACTAGCGGGGGGCCACGGGGATACGCAGTATTTT
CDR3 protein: CASKGLAGGHGDTQYF

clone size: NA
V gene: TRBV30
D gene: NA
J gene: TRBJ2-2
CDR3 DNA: TGTGCCTGGAGTGTACGGCCAGGGTCTACCGGGGAGCTGTTTTTT
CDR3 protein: CAWSVRPGSTGELFF

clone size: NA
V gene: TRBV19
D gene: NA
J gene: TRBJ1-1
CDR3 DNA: TGTGCCAGTAGTATAGGGGGCGGGTATGCCACTGAAGCTTTCTTT
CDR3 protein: CASSIGGGYATEAFF

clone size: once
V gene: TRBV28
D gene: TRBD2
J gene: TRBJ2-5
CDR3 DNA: TGTGCCAACTTGCGGGGGGTAAAAGAGACCCAGTACTTC
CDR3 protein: CANLRGVKETQYF

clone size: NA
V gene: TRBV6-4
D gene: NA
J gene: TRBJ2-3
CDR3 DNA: TGTGCCAGCAGTCTGGCACCCACAGATACGCAGTATTTT
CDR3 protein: CASSLAPTDTQYF

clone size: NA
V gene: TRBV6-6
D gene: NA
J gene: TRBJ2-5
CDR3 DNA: TGTGCCAGCAGTTTTTTTCTACAAGAGACCCAGTACTTC
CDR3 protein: CASSFFLQETQYF

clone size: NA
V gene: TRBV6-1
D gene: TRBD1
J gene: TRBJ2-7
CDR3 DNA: TGTGCCGCAGGGACAGAATCTTACAGCTCCTACGAGCAGTACTTC
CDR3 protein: CAAGTESYSSYEQYF

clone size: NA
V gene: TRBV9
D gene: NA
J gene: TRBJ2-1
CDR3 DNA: TGTGCCAGCAGCGTAGGTTGGGTCCCCTACAATGAGCAGTTCTTC
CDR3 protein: CASSVGWVPYNEQFF

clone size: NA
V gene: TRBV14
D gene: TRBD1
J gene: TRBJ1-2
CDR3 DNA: TGTGCCAGCAGCCAATGGTCGACAGGGACGGGCTACACCTTC
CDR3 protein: CASSQWSTGTGYTF

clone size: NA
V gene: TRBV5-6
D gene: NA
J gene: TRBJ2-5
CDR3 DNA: TGTGCCAGCAGCCCAGCCCTGGGGGAGACCCAGTACTTC
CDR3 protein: CASSPALGETQYF

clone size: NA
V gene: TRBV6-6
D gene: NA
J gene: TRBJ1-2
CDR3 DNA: TGTGCCAGCTTCGCACAAATTAACTATGGCTACACCTTC
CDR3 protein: CASFAQINYGYTF